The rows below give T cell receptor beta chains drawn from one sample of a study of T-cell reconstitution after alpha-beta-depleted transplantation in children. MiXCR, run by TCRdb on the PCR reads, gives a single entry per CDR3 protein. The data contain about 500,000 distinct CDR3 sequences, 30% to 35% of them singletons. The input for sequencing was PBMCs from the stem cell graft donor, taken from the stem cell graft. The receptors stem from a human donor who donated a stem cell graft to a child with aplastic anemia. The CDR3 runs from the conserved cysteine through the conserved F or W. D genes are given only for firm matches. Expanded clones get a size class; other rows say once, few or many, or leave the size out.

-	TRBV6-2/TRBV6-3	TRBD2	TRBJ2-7	TGTGCCAGCAGTTACTCGGGCGCGGGAGCCGAGCAGTACTTC	CASSYSGAGAEQYF
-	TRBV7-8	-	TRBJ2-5	TGTGCCAGCAGCTTCAACACGTACCAAGAGACCCAGTACTTC	CASSFNTYQETQYF
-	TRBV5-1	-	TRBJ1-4	TGCGCCAGCAGCTCGGACCCTAATGAAAAACTGTTTTTT	CASSSDPNEKLFF
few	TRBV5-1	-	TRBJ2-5	TGCGCCAGCAGCCCTGGTGTGAGTTGGGAGACCCAGTACTTC	CASSPGVSWETQYF
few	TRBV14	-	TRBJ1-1	TGTGCCAGCAGCCAAGGGAGAATTTTGGGGGGCACTGAAGCTTTCTTT	CASSQGRILGGTEAFF
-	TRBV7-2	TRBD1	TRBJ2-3	TGTGCCAGCAGAAAAGACAGGGGGCGGATGACAGATACGCAGTATTTT	CASRKDRGRMTDTQYF
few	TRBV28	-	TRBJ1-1	TGTGCCAGCCCCCCCTTTTTGGCCGACAGTTCTGAAGCTTTCTTT	CASPPFLADSSEAFF
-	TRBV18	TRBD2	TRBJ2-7	TGTGCCAGCTCAGCCGGGACTAACTCCTACGAGCAGTACTTC	CASSAGTNSYEQYF
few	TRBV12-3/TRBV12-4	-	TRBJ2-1	TGTGCCAGCAGGTTACCAGGGACCTACAATGAGCAGTTCTTC	CASRLPGTYNEQFF
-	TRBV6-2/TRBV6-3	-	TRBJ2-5	TGTGCCAGCAGTTACGCACAGGGCGGGGAGACCCAGTACTTC	CASSYAQGGETQYF
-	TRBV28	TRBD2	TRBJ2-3	TGTGCCGGTAGCGGGGAGGGCACAGATACGCAGTATTTT	CAGSGEGTDTQYF
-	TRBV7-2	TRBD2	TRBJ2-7	TGTGCCAGCAGCTTAGAGGGAGGGATCGGGCAGTACTTC	CASSLEGGIGQYF
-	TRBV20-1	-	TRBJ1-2	TGCAGTGCTCGAGTTTCCTATGGTAGACAAACTAACTATGGCTACACCTTC	CSARVSYGRQTNYGYTF
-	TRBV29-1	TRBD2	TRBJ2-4	TGCAGCGTTGATATTAGCGGGAGAAACATTCAGTACTTC	CSVDISGRNIQYF
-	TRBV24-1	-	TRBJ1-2	TGTGCCACCAGTGATCTCTCGACCAACTATGGCTACACCTTC	CATSDLSTNYGYTF
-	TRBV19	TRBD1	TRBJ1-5	TGTGCCAGTAAAGACTTACAGGGGCATTTCTATAGCAATCAGCCCCAGCATTTT	CASKDLQGHFYSNQPQHF
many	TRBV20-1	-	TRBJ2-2	TGCAGTGCTAGCGGGAGTGAGGCCGGGGAGCTGTTTTTT	CSASGSEAGELFF
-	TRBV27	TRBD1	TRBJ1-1	TGTGCCAGCAGTTTATGGACAGGCGGGGCTGAAGCTTTCTTT	CASSLWTGGAEAFF
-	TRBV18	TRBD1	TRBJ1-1	TGTGCCAGCTCACTAACCGGGACAGGGAGAGACACTGAAGCTTTCTTT	CASSLTGTGRDTEAFF
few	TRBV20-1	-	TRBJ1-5	TGCAGTGCTAGAGATAGACAGGCCGTAAGCAATCAGCCCCAGCATTTT	CSARDRQAVSNQPQHF
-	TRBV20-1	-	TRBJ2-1	TGCAGTGCACTTAACAATGAGCAGTTCTTC	CSALNNEQFF
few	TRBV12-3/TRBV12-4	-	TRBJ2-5	TGTGCCAGCAGTTTAAATCCGGTAGAGACCCAGTACTTC	CASSLNPVETQYF
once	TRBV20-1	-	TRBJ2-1	TGCAGTGCTAGAGATTCGGGCTCTTTAGGCGGCAGATACAATGAGCAGTTCTTC	CSARDSGSLGGRYNEQFF
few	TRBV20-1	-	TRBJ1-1	TGCAGTGCCCCTAAAGCTTTCTTT	CSAPKAFF
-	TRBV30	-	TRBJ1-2	TGTGCCTGGAGTGTACGGGGCGGCTCCTATGGCTACACCTTC	CAWSVRGGSYGYTF
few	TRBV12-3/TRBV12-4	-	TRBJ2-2	TGTGCCATCCGGCGGGGCTTGAACACCGGGGAGCTGTTTTTT	CAIRRGLNTGELFF
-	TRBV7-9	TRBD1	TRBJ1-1	TGTGCCAGCAGCTCCGTAGGGACAGGGTTGAACACTGAAGCTTTCTTT	CASSSVGTGLNTEAFF
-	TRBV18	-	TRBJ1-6	TGTGCCAGCTCACCGCCCTTTGGCGTCAATTCACCCCTCCACTTT	CASSPPFGVNSPLHF
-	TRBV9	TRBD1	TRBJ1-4	TGTGCCAGCAGCGTATTCCCGGACAGGGGTGGTGAAAAACTGTTTTTT	CASSVFPDRGGEKLFF
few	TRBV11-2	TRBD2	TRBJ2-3	TGTGCCAGCAGCCCCCCAAGTTTAGTACGGGAGGGAACAGATACGCAGTATTTT	CASSPPSLVREGTDTQYF
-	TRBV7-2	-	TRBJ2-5	TGTGCCAGCAGCATCATAGGGGTACGTCAAGAGACCCAGTACTTC	CASSIIGVRQETQYF
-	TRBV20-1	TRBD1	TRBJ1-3	TGCAGTGCTAGAGAATTTTTGGGGACAGAACCTGGAAACACCATATATTTT	CSAREFLGTEPGNTIYF
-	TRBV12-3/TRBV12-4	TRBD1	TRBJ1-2	TGTGCCAGCAGCCAGGGGGGAAATGGCTACACCTTC	CASSQGGNGYTF
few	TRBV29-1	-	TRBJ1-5	TGCAGCGTTACCGACACTAACAATCAGCCCCAGCATTTT	CSVTDTNNQPQHF
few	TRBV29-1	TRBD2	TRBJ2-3	TGCAGCGTTGATTCCCCTAGCGGGAGCACAGATACGCAGTATTTT	CSVDSPSGSTDTQYF
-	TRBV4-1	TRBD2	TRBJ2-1	TGCGCCAGCAGCCAAGGGACTAGCGGGAGAAGGATTTGGGACAATGAGCAGTTCTTC	CASSQGTSGRRIWDNEQFF
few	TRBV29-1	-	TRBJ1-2	TGCAGCGTCCCCCGGGCCTCAGCGAACTATGGCTACACCTTC	CSVPRASANYGYTF
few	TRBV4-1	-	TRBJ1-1	TGCGCCAGCAGCCAAGAAACGGTGGGCACTGAAGCTTTCTTT	CASSQETVGTEAFF
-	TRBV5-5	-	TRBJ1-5	TGTGCCAGCAGCTTGCTTCGCGGTAGCCCCCAGCATTTT	CASSLLRGSPQHF
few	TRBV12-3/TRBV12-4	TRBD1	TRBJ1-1	TGTGCCAGCAGCGCTGGGGACAGGGGGCTCGAGACTGAAGCTTTCTTT	CASSAGDRGLETEAFF
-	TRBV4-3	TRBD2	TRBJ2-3	TGCGCCAGCAGCCAGTCTAGCGGGAGCACAGATACGCAGTATTTT	CASSQSSGSTDTQYF
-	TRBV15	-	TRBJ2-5	TGTGCCACCAGCAGAGATGGGCGTCTAGCACTGGGAGAGACCCAGTACTTC	CATSRDGRLALGETQYF
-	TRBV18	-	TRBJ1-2	TGTGCCAGCTCTCCCCCGGGACGGGGAGCTAACTATGGCTACACCTTC	CASSPPGRGANYGYTF
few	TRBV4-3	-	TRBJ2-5	TGCGCCAGCAGCCCCTTAGAGAACCAAGAGACCCAGTACTTC	CASSPLENQETQYF
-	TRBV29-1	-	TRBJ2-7	TGCAGCGTTGAAGTGCCCCGGACAGCTTCCTACGAGCAGTACTTC	CSVEVPRTASYEQYF
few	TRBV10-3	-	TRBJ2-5	TGTGCCATCAGTGAGTCAGGATTGGCAGAAGGAGAGACCCAGTACTTC	CAISESGLAEGETQYF
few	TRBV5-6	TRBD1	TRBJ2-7	TGTGCCAGCAGCGTGACAGGGGGCGACCGCTCCTACGAGCAGTACTTC	CASSVTGGDRSYEQYF
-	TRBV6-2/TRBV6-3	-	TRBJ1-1	TGTGCCAGCAGTAGAGAGGGCTGGGGCACTGAAGCTTTCTTT	CASSREGWGTEAFF
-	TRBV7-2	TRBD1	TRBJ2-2	TGTGCCAGCAGCTTAGATAACAGGGGGCTGGCCGGGGAGCTGTTTTTT	CASSLDNRGLAGELFF
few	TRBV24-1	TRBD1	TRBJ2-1	TGTGCCACCAGTGAATCAGACAGGGGTGGGCAGTTCTTC	CATSESDRGGQFF
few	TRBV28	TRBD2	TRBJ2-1	TGTGCCAGCAGCCTAGCAGGACTAGCGGGAATCAAGAATGAGCAGTTCTTC	CASSLAGLAGIKNEQFF